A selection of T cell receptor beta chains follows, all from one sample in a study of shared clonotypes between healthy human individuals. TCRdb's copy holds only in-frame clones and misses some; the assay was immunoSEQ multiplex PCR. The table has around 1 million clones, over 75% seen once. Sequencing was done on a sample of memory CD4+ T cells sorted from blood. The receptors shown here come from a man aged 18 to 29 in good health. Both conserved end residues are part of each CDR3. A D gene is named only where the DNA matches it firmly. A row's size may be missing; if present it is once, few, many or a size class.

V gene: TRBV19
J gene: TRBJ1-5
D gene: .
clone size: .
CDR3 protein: CASRDGNQPQHF
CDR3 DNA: TGTGCCAGTAGGGACGGGAATCAGCCCCAGCATTTT

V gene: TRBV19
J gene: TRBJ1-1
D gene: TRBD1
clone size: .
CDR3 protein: CASSPTGGRGVNTEAFF
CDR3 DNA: TGTGCCAGTAGTCCCACAGGGGGCCGGGGTGTGAACACTGAAGCTTTCTTT

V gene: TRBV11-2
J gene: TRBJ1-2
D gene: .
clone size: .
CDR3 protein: CASSPSDSYGYTF
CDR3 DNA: TGTGCCAGCAGCCCCTCGGACAGCTATGGCTACACCTTC

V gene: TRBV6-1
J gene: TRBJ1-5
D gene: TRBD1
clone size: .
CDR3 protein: CASRDRANQPQHF
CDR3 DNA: TGTGCCAGCAGGGACAGGGCTAATCAGCCCCAGCATTTT

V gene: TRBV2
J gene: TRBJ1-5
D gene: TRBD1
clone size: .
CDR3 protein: CASSYRTGVQPQHF
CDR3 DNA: TGTGCCAGCAGTTACAGGACAGGGGTTCAGCCCCAGCATTTT

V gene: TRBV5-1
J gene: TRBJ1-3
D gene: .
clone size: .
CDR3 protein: CASSAAGSGNTIYF
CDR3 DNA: TGCGCCAGCAGCGCCGCCGGTTCGGGAAACACCATATATTTT

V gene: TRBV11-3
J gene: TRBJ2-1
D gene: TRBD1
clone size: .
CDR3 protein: CASSLLETGTNEQFF
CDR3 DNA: TGTGCCAGCAGCTTACTAGAGACAGGGACCAATGAGCAGTTCTTC

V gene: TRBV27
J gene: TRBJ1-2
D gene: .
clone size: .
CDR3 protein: CASSSHSPYGYTF
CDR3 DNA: TGTGCCAGCAGTTCCCATTCCCCCTATGGCTACACCTTC

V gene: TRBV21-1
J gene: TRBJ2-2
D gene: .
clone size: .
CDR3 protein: CASSNYSYTGELFF
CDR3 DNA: TGTGCCAGCAGCAACTACAGTTACACCGGGGAGCTGTTTTTT

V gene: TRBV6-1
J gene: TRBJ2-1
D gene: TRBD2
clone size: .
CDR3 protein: CASSGLAGGINEQFF
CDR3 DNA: TGTGCCAGCAGTGGACTAGCGGGAGGAATCAATGAGCAGTTCTTC

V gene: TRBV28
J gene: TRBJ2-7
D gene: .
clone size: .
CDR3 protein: CASSGRYEQYF
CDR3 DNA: TGTGCCAGCTCGGGTCGCTACGAGCAGTACTTC

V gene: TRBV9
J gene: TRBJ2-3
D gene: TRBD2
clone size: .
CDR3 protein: CASSLGTSGYTDTQYF
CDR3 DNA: TGTGCCAGCAGCCTAGGGACTAGCGGGTACACAGATACGCAGTATTTT

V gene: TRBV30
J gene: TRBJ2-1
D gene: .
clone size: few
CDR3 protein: CAWSYSLGEQFF
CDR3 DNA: TGTGCCTGGAGTTACAGCCTCGGTGAGCAGTTCTTC

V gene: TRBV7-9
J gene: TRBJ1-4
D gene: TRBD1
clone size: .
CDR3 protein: CASSFGDRISEKLFF
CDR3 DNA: TGTGCCAGCAGCTTTGGGGACAGGATTTCTGAAAAACTGTTTTTT

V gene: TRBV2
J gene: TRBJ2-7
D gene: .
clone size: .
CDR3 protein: CASSQPTYEQYF
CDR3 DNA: TGTGCCAGCAGCCAGCCTACTTACGAGCAGTACTTC

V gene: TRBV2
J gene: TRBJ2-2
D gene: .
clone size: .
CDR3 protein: CASTNTWGGPTGELFF
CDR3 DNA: TGTGCCAGCACCAACACTTGGGGGGGGCCCACCGGGGAGCTGTTTTTT

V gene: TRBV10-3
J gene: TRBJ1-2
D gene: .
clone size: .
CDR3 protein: CAIMPAPNYGYTF
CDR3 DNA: TGTGCCATCATGCCAGCACCTAACTATGGCTACACCTTC

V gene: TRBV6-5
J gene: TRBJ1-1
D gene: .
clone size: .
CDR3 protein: CASSYSGNIPAKAFF
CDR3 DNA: TGTGCCAGCAGTTACTCAGGGAATATACCAGCTAAAGCTTTCTTT

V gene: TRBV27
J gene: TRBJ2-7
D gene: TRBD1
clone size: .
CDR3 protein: CASSLSRQGPYEQYF
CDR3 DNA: TGTGCCAGCAGTTTATCGAGACAGGGTCCCTACGAGCAGTACTTC

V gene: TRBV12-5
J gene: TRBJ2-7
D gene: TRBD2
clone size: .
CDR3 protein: CASARGTSAPSSYEQYF
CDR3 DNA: TGTGCTAGTGCCCGCGGGACTAGCGCCCCGAGCTCCTACGAGCAGTACTTC

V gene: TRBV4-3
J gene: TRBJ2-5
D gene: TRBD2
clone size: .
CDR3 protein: CASSRETSGKETQYF
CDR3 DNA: TGCGCCAGCAGCCGAGAGACTAGCGGAAAAGAGACCCAGTACTTC

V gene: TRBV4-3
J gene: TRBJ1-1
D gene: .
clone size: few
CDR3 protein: CASSQELSVGSEAFF
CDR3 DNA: TGCGCCAGCAGCCAAGAGTTAAGTGTGGGGTCTGAAGCTTTCTTT

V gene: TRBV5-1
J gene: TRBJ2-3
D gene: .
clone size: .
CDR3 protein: CASSNQGGGTDTQYF
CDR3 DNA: TGCGCCAGCTCAAATCAGGGAGGGGGGACAGATACGCAGTATTTT

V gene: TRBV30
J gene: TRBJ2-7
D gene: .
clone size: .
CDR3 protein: CAWSGRDISYEQYF
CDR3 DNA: TGTGCCTGGAGTGGACGTGATATTTCCTACGAGCAGTACTTC

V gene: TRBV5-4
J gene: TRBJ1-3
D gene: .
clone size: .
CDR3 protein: CASSLTGHSSGNTIYF
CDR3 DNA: TGTGCCAGCAGCTTGACGGGTCATAGCTCTGGAAACACCATATATTTT

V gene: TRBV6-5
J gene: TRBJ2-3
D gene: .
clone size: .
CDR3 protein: CASSFLALGTDTQYF
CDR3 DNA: TGTGCCAGCAGTTTTCTAGCCTTGGGCACAGATACGCAGTATTTT